A selection of T cell receptor beta chains follows, all from one sample in a study of shared clonotypes between healthy human individuals. Here immunoSEQ multiplex PCR was the method, and the copy in TCRdb shows in-frame clones only, minus some. The sample has about 1.5 million clones, more than 95% seen once. Sample: naive CD4+ T cells sorted from blood. Receptors were obtained from a man younger than 45 in good health. The CDR3 runs from the conserved cysteine through the conserved F or W. The D gene is left open where the match is weak. Clone sizes are given selectively: once, few, many, or a class where the clone is expanded.

J gene	V gene	D gene	clone size	CDR3 protein	CDR3 DNA
TRBJ1-1	TRBV28	-	-	CASSFAGNMNTEAFF	TGTGCCAGCAGTTTTGCAGGGAACATGAACACTGAAGCTTTCTTT
TRBJ1-1	TRBV15	-	-	CATSREGGWSEAFF	TGTGCCACCAGCAGAGAGGGGGGGTGGTCTGAAGCTTTCTTT
TRBJ2-7	TRBV11-3	TRBD2	-	CASSLGGLAGADEQYF	TGTGCCAGCAGCTTAGGTGGACTAGCGGGGGCTGACGAGCAGTACTTC
TRBJ1-4	TRBV2	TRBD1	once	CASSRDRGDEKLFF	TGTGCCAGCAGCCGGGACAGGGGGGATGAAAAACTGTTTTTT
TRBJ1-4	TRBV18	-	-	CASSPLGGEKLFF	TGTGCCAGCTCACCATTGGGTGGAGAAAAACTGTTTTTT
TRBJ2-7	TRBV10-3	-	-	CAISEDSLGEQYF	TGTGCCATCAGTGAGGACAGTCTGGGGGAGCAGTACTTC
TRBJ2-5	TRBV18	-	-	CASSPLGRETQYF	TGTGCCAGCTCACCACTGGGTAGAGAGACCCAGTACTTC
TRBJ2-3	TRBV5-6	-	-	CASSLTGGGTDTQYF	TGTGCCAGCAGCTTGACAGGGGGGGGCACAGATACGCAGTATTTT
TRBJ1-1	TRBV9	TRBD1	-	CASSVERGTGETEAFF	TGTGCCAGCAGCGTAGAAAGGGGGACAGGGGAGACTGAAGCTTTCTTT
TRBJ1-1	TRBV27	-	-	CASSSTGNTEAFF	TGTGCCAGCAGTTCTACAGGTAACACTGAAGCTTTCTTT
TRBJ2-1	TRBV6-6	-	-	CASRTGTYNEQFF	TGTGCCAGCAGGACGGGGACCTACAATGAGCAGTTCTTC
TRBJ2-7	TRBV9	TRBD2	-	CASSVTSGALQQYF	TGTGCCAGCAGCGTAACTAGCGGGGCCCTGCAGCAGTACTTC
TRBJ2-7	TRBV5-1	-	-	CASSLGTIFLEQYF	TGCGCCAGCAGCTTGGGGACAATCTTTTTGGAGCAGTACTTC
TRBJ2-7	TRBV25-1	TRBD1	once	CASSHRSTAGGDEQYF	TGTGCCAGCAGCCACCGTTCGACGGCAGGGGGAGACGAGCAGTACTTC
TRBJ2-7	TRBV7-2	TRBD2	-	CASSLDSSGRPSYEQYF	TGTGCCAGCAGCTTAGATTCTAGCGGGAGGCCCTCCTACGAGCAGTACTTC
TRBJ2-7	TRBV5-1	-	-	CASSFSDFNYEQYF	TGCGCCAGCAGCTTTTCAGATTTTAACTACGAGCAGTACTTC
TRBJ2-7	TRBV11-1	-	once	CASSERQESSYEQYF	TGTGCCAGCAGCGAGCGACAGGAAAGCTCCTACGAGCAGTACTTC
TRBJ1-5	TRBV27	TRBD1	-	CASSPGQGDQPQHF	TGTGCCAGCAGTCCCGGACAGGGGGATCAGCCCCAGCATTTT
TRBJ2-1	TRBV5-1	TRBD2	-	CASSLVAGTSSYNEQFF	TGCGCCAGCAGCTTGGTCGCAGGGACTAGCTCCTACAATGAGCAGTTCTTC
TRBJ1-3	TRBV6-6	-	-	CASSPDSHYSGNTIYF	TGTGCCAGCAGTCCTGACAGTCACTACTCTGGAAACACCATATATTTT
TRBJ2-7	TRBV5-1	-	-	CASSLPGDKPYEQYF	TGCGCCAGCAGCTTGCCCGGGGACAAACCCTACGAGCAGTACTTC
TRBJ1-1	TRBV13	-	-	CASSLGRAEAFF	TGTGCCAGCAGCTTAGGACGGGCTGAAGCTTTCTTT
TRBJ2-6	TRBV20-1	-	few	CSAMGANVLTF	TGCAGTGCTATGGGGGCCAACGTCCTGACTTTC
TRBJ2-7	TRBV15	-	-	CATSRDRDGPYEQYF	TGTGCCACCAGCAGAGACAGGGACGGCCCCTACGAGCAGTACTTC
TRBJ2-7	TRBV5-1	TRBD2	-	CASSPGSGTIYYEQYF	TGCGCCAGCAGCCCGGGCAGCGGGACCATTTACTACGAGCAGTACTTC
TRBJ2-6	TRBV5-1	-	-	CASSPWGGGASGANVLTF	TGCGCCAGCAGCCCTTGGGGCGGCGGGGCTTCTGGGGCCAACGTCCTGACTTTC
TRBJ2-7	TRBV10-3	TRBD2	once	CAISESTSSGFSYEQYF	TGTGCCATCAGTGAGTCGACCTCTAGCGGTTTCTCCTACGAGCAGTACTTC
TRBJ2-7	TRBV28	-	-	CASSLDSLSYEQYF	TGTGCCAGCAGTTTAGACAGCCTGTCCTACGAGCAGTACTTC
TRBJ2-7	TRBV30	-	once	CAWSVGPYEQYF	TGTGCCTGGAGTGTGGGCCCCTACGAGCAGTACTTC
TRBJ2-2	TRBV9	-	-	CASSVAGQYTGELFF	TGTGCCAGCAGCGTAGCAGGACAGTACACCGGGGAGCTGTTTTTT
TRBJ2-1	TRBV6-5	-	-	CASRAPSHNEQFF	TGTGCCAGCAGGGCCCCAAGTCACAATGAGCAGTTCTTC
TRBJ1-1	TRBV5-4	-	once	CASSLVGQLNTEAFF	TGTGCCAGCAGCTTGGTGGGCCAGTTGAACACTGAAGCTTTCTTT